Listed here is a single TCR beta chain. This clone was counted once. Its antigen is not yet known. Base qualities are not recorded, but no much larger clone differs from it by a single base. The data belong to a study of cytomegalovirus exposure and HLA in healthy donors (dated by TCRdb to about 2017). As for the study more broadly: According to an earlier analysis of a few hundred of the donors, about 179 million T cells yielded 100 million or so unique TCR beta sequences and about 300 Gb of sequence data. An early release covering roughly 640 HLA-typed donors comprised about 300 gigabases of sequencing data and 85 million or so unique TCR sequences. The genetic ancestry cluster associated with self-reported Caucasian donors included about four fifths of the 398 genotyped donors. The study aimed to test whether cataloging public T cell receptors could reveal signatures of past pathogen exposure. The study profiled the T cell repertoires of more than 500 subjects by immunosequencing and related them to cytomegalovirus serostatus. A separate validation cohort of over a hundred different subjects was used in addition to the 666-subject first cohort. To predict cytomegalovirus infection status, the study combined high-throughput TCR immunosequencing, statistical association of individual TCRs with disease status, and machine learning. To study patterns of TCR occurrence, a later analysis re-analyzed previously published TCR beta repertoires from hundreds of donors and added high-resolution HLA genotyping. Rather than using new phenotypic data, the later analysis identified candidate immune exposures from TCR beta sequences and from how often those sequences occurred across donors. In an earlier analysis of a few hundred of the donors, high-throughput TCR beta sequencing was used to judge whether each TCR beta V gene segment behaved as functional or pseudogenic. Alongside the repertoire data, information on donor age, sex, ethnicity and CMV serostatus was compiled. A later genetic analysis used genome-wide SNP genotypes for 398 of the 666 donors, treating that subset as a discovery cohort. All discovery cohort repertoires had been generated on a single sequencing platform. Both class I and class II loci were covered by HLA typing, at four-digit resolution. Typing coverage varied by locus: about 629-640 donors for A, B, C, DRB1 and DQB1; approximately 500 for DQA1; more than 600 for DPA1; roughly 450 for DPB1. Several DR-DQ haplotypes were handled as single units for association and clustering because linkage in the cohort was strong. On average, about 200,000 unique TCR beta nucleotide sequences were sequenced per donor among fewer than 500 genotyped donors of the cohort, with roughly 20% of those sequences being non-productive.

The study at large found these results: In a later analysis, HLA-associated TCR beta chains were found to be more clonally expanded and to have lower generation probabilities than equally common non-associated chains. Several of the top co-occurrence clusters appeared to be linked to parvovirus B19, influenza, CMV and Epstein-Barr virus, according to a later analysis. Broadly in line with IMGT annotations, most TCR beta V segments showed up in productive rearrangements about 87% or about 30% of the time in an earlier analysis of 587 of the donors. Specific HLA alleles were associated with 15,000 to 20,000 TCR beta sequences at a false discovery rate of 0.05 in a later analysis. Presence/absence analyses assumed roughly uniform sequencing depth across donors, an assumption that may not hold. Over 15 rarely observed V segments, including chromosome 9 orphons, were excluded from the earlier analysis of a few hundred of the donors because counts were too low. A further reported finding was that TCR beta sequences accurately predicted the HLA-A and HLA-B alleles for most subjects in the first cohort. The classifier was reported to diagnose cytomegalovirus status with high specificity and sensitivity in both the original and validation cohorts. Most TCR sequences were seen in very few donors, while some public TCRs were found in many individuals. Compared with the approximately 720-donor mean, donors in an Asian-associated ancestry cluster had fewer N-insertions in productive TCRs, according to a later genetic analysis. A cluster of highly shared sequence variants was judged likely to represent a technical artifact of the sequencing pipeline. In this cohort, only TCR beta chains were sequenced, and detectable features were limited by the absence of alpha or paired-chain data. Linkage disequilibrium might explain the correlated functional status among segregating V segments, but an unknown experimental factor could not be ruled out. A later analysis found that TCR association rates varied across HLA loci, with DRB1 alleles showing the most associated TCRs and HLA-C alleles the fewest. Because the 87-base-pair reads could not distinguish some IMGT-functional V segments, including TRBV6-2 and TRBV6-3, those segments were excluded. When HLA alleles, especially DR and DQ, strongly co-occurred, TCR associations were difficult to assign to individual alleles. The study listed 164 TCR beta chains as associated with cytomegalovirus. In a later genetic analysis, a missense DCLRE1C variant was associated with V-gene and J-gene trimming of TCR beta chains, and the association was replicated in an independent cohort. A later analysis found that most CMV-associated TCR beta chains appeared HLA-restricted, with HLA associations seemingly driven largely by CMV exposure. It was suggested by the authors that the approach could potentially be generalized to other disease states and immunological phenotypes. Because some donors lacked HLA typing at each locus, the association tests relied only on the typed subset. In vitro tests confirmed that three of the cytomegalovirus-associated TCR beta chains recognize cytomegalovirus antigens. Immune exposure information for the cohort was limited to CMV serostatus.

In total, 500 to 700 healthy bone marrow donors made up the cohort. Cohort members were all nominally healthy when sampled, although unrecorded immune exposures were likely present. The donor tested CMV seropositive, placing the donor among the 289 seropositive members of the cohort. A peripheral blood sample was provided by each donor, and peripheral blood mononuclear cells were used for TCR beta sequencing. The Qiagen DNeasy Blood Extraction Kit was used to extract genomic DNA from the blood cell samples. The germline V gene (reference sequence) sets CDR1 to PRHDT and CDR2 to FYEKMQ. Measured from the cysteine to the phenylalanine, the CDR3 is 15 residues long. Left in the record is the CDR3 DNA by itself, 45 bases read in frame from the first base. The V end loses 5 bases and the J end loses 5 bases, and a stretch of 18 bases separates them. Receptor libraries were prepared by the immunoSEQ multiplex PCR assay. For the multiplex PCR, a mixture combining 60 forward primers for TCR Vbeta segments and 13 reverse primers for TCR Jbeta segments was used. The CDR3 region of rearranged TCR beta genes was amplified from genomic DNA by a multiplex PCR assay. The amplified TCR beta libraries were sequenced on the Illumina HiSeq System as 87-base-pair reads. The paper's processing steps were these. Across the 670 or so repertoires, a later analysis counted approximately 75 million unique TCR beta chains, 9 million to 14 million of which were shared by at least two donors. A nearest-neighbor algorithm error-corrected the raw reads and collapsed the reads into unique sequences, merging closely related sequences to remove PCR and sequencing errors. To assign V, D and J gene segments, CDR3 sequences were aligned to IMGT reference sequences. Each retained sequence needed at least a six-nucleotide match to both a V gene segment and a J gene segment. Rearrangements were classified as productive when the CDR3 lacked stop codons and remained in frame with V and J, and all other rearrangements were classified as non-productive. CDR3 was defined by IMGT convention, running from the second conserved V-encoded cysteine to the conserved J-encoded phenylalanine. Sequences without an unambiguous match to a single V gene segment were excluded from the earlier analysis of almost 600 of the donors. In an earlier analysis of several hundred of the donors, V segments were called functional above 56.7% productive rearrangements and were called segregating when the between-donor standard deviation exceeded 5%. A statistical classification framework was developed to diagnose cytomegalovirus status using the catalog of TCR beta chain sequences. V and J gene assignment, in a later analysis, came from comparing TCR nucleotide sequences with IMGT/GENE-DB human TR gene sequences. The TCRdist pipeline was used in a later analysis to assign CDR3 sequences and most-parsimonious VDJ recombination scenarios. In a later analysis, each TCR beta chain was defined by its CDR3 amino acid sequence together with its V-gene family, and reads without a unique V-gene family were excluded. To address suspected cross-contamination and a sequencing artifact, a later analysis removed 550 to 750 highly shared, low-generation-probability nucleotide sequences. A later analysis calculated a clonal expansion index for each public chain from normalized within-repertoire ranks of inferred template counts. A later analysis computed generation probabilities with a VDJ recombination model fitted to out-of-frame rearrangements, and checked the results against IGoR. A later analysis scored TCR-TCR, TCR-HLA and TCR-CMV co-occurrence with hypergeometric tests, applying a repertoire-size bias correction to TCR pairs. To estimate false discovery rates, a later analysis permuted the HLA or CMV assignments 20 times. A later analysis grouped co-occurring TCRs with DBSCAN, adding TCRdist sequence similarity when clustering within HLA-allele-positive subsets. Repertoires with fewer than 30,000 or more than 120,000 public chains were left out of co-occurrence clustering, as were several repertoires with anomalous nucleotide sharing. The immuneACCESS repertoire file appears here via TCRdb, limited to in-frame rearrangements. These files lack a portion of the clones; in checked studies, under half of the deficit traces to unresolved V genes, and the cause of the others is not known. The V and J calls and clone size are taken from that table; D and trimming were inferred from the DNA. This sample lists about 160,000 clones; 84% were detected once. Of the sample, roughly 6.5% is held by the ten largest clones.

The rearranged chain carries TRBV13 and TRBJ2-5; the D gene is unclear. The sample comprised PBMCs. This sequence was found in a man over 45 in good health and CMV-seropositive. The CDR3: CASSHPQPLGETQYF. The DNA sequence follows: TGTGCCAGCAGCCACCCACAGCCCCTGGGCGAGACCCAGTACTTC.